These T cell receptor beta chains were read from a single sample in a study of T-cell memory formation after mild COVID-19. From the 5' RACE reads, TCRdb called clonotypes with MiXCR, one entry per CDR3 protein. The repertoire includes 200,000 or so distinct CDR3 sequences, around 9.1% of them detected once, and roughly 4% sits in the top ten. Sequencing was carried out using PBMCs or a T cell subset sorted from them (not recorded which). The receptors come from a man aged 18-30 years who had mild COVID-19 (a few samples of this study predate the infection). Cell type and time point are not known. The CDR3 runs from the conserved cysteine through the conserved F or W. The D gene is left open where the match is weak. Clone size appears in some rows only: once, few, many, or a class for an expanded clone.

j_call clone_size v_call d_call cdr3_nt cdr3_aa
TRBJ1-2 few TRBV2 - TGTGCCAGCAGCGGTAACCGGGGCAGGGACTATGGCTACACCTTC CASSGNRGRDYGYTF
TRBJ2-5 - TRBV3-1 TRBD1 TGTGCCAGCAGCGATAGACAGGGAGTACAAGAGACCCAGTACTTC CASSDRQGVQETQYF
TRBJ1-6 few TRBV6-1 - TGTGCCAGCAGTGAACAGTACTATAATTCACCCCTCCACTTT CASSEQYYNSPLHF
TRBJ2-1 many TRBV5-1 - TGCGCCAGCAGCTTGGTAGGGGACCCCTACAATGAGCAGTTCTTC CASSLVGDPYNEQFF
TRBJ2-3 many TRBV15 TRBD2 TGTGCCACCAGCAGAGGTTCTAGCGGGGGGGCATCAGATACGCAGTATTTT CATSRGSSGGASDTQYF
TRBJ2-1 few TRBV7-2 TRBD2 TGTGCCAGCGGACCGGGACTAGCGACGAATGAGCAGTTCTTC CASGPGLATNEQFF
TRBJ2-5 many TRBV3-1 TRBD1 TGTGCCAGCAGCCGGCCTTGGGGACAGGCGCTAGGGACCCAGTACTTC CASSRPWGQALGTQYF
TRBJ1-2 many TRBV7-9 - TGTGCCAGCAGCTTAGCGGACCGGGGGCACGGCTACACCTTC CASSLADRGHGYTF
TRBJ2-7 many TRBV7-2 - TGTGCCAGCAGCCCTCACTACGAGCAGTACTTC CASSPHYEQYF
TRBJ2-3 many TRBV7-9 - TGTGCCAGCAGCCCGACTAGTTCCACAGATACGCAGTATTTT CASSPTSSTDTQYF
TRBJ2-1 many TRBV6-2/TRBV6-3 - TGTGCCAGCAGCCCATGGAGCGGGCTCTCCTACAATGAGCAGTTCTTC CASSPWSGLSYNEQFF
TRBJ1-5 many TRBV10-2 TRBD1 TGCGCCAGCAGACAGGGGGCTTATCAGCCCCAGCATTTT CASRQGAYQPQHF
TRBJ1-5 few TRBV7-2 - TGTGCCAGCAGCCCGGGCGGGCGTAAGGATCAGCCCCAGCATTTT CASSPGGRKDQPQHF
TRBJ1-1 few TRBV7-2 - TGTGCCAGCACCTCTACGATTTTGAACACTGAAGCTTTCTTT CASTSTILNTEAFF
TRBJ1-1 - TRBV5-1 - TGCGCCAGCAGCTTGAGCGGGGACACTGAAGCTTTCTTT CASSLSGDTEAFF
TRBJ2-1 - TRBV5-8 TRBD2 TGTGCCAGCAGCTTGGGGCCGGGACTAGCGAAGCTTGAGCAGTTCTTC CASSLGPGLAKLEQFF
TRBJ1-6 many TRBV5-1 - TGCGCCAGCAGCCGGGGCGGGGCACCCCTCCACTTT CASSRGGAPLHF
TRBJ2-7 few TRBV19 - TGTGCCAGTAGTATGACGCAGGCTAGCTCCTACGAGCAGTACTTC CASSMTQASSYEQYF
TRBJ2-5 - TRBV6-5 TRBD2 TGTGCCAGCAGTTTCCTAGCGGGGGCGCCGACCCAGTACTTC CASSFLAGAPTQYF
TRBJ2-3 - TRBV7-2 - TGTGCCAGCAGCTTAGATTACCAACCTTACGGCACGCAGTATTTT CASSLDYQPYGTQYF
TRBJ1-1 many TRBV5-1 - TGCGCCAGCAGCTTGATGTGGGGGTCTGAAGCTTTCTTT CASSLMWGSEAFF
TRBJ2-5 many TRBV5-1 TRBD1 TGCGCCAGCAGCGGGCAGGGACAGGGATGGGAGACCCAGTACTTC CASSGQGQGWETQYF
TRBJ2-3 few TRBV23-1 - TGCGCCCCCGGGGTCGGGGAGACAGATACGCAGTATTTT CAPGVGETDTQYF
TRBJ1-2 few TRBV3-1 TRBD1 TGTGCCAGCAGCCAACTAAAAGGACAGGTTCTTTATGGCTACACCTTC CASSQLKGQVLYGYTF
TRBJ1-2 - TRBV6-5 - TGTGCCAGCAGTCGGAGGTGGGGGTACGGCTACACCTTC CASSRRWGYGYTF
TRBJ1-1 few TRBV6-2/TRBV6-3 - TGTGCCAGCAGTCTCAGTGACCGGAACACTGAAGCTTTCTTT CASSLSDRNTEAFF
TRBJ2-1 many TRBV7-2 - TGTGCCAGCAGCAGAGCCGGAAGCTCCTACAATGAGCAGTTCTTC CASSRAGSSYNEQFF
TRBJ2-3 few TRBV4-2 - TGTGCCAGCAGCCCTGGGGATCCCCGCACAGATACGCAGTATTTT CASSPGDPRTDTQYF
TRBJ1-6 - TRBV7-2 - TGTGCCAGCAGCTGGGACGGACCGACATTTTCACCCCTCCACTTT CASSWDGPTFSPLHF
TRBJ2-5 - TRBV27 TRBD2 TGTGACAGCCGGGAGGGCTTACGGGAGACCCAGTACTTC CDSREGLRETQYF